This T cell receptor (beta chain) was sequenced during a study of T cell repertoires in cytomegalovirus infection. Study in general: Public signatures in TCR beta pointed to CMV infection and matching HLA type. General study results and limits: CMV-specific TCR beta clonotypes restricted by HLA-C dominated the ex vivo response. Carriers of CMV and the relevant HLA type were discriminated by public TCR beta frequency.

TCRdb ran MiXCR on the reads and lists one entry per CDR3 protein. Counted here are about 460,000 distinct CDR3 sequences, over 9% occurring once; the ten biggest clones make up 9.5% to 13%. There are many counts of this clonotype. Its cognate antigen is unknown. Trimming cost V 3 bases and J 2 bases, with 7 bases left between them. CDR3 length: 13 residues. This rearrangement joins TRBV12-3 or TRBV12-4 to TRBJ1-2; D gene ambiguous. The clonotype was recovered from a human donor in good health (CMV status not recorded). Some clones in this sample may be carry-over from other donors' samples. The material sequenced was PBMCs. The CDR3 DNA sequence: TGTGCCAGCAGTTTCCAAGCGAACTATGGCTACACCTTC. Protein: CASSFQANYGYTF.